Sequencing of this T cell receptor beta chain was carried out in a study of blood T cells in healthy people across ages. From germline, CDR1 is SGDLS and CDR2 YYNGEE. The trim removed 0 bases at V and 8 bases at J, leaving 10 bases unmatched. CDR3 length: 17 residues. The authors ran a second PCR of roughly 6 to 12 cycles using a sample-barcoded 5' primer and a J-beta primer mix. TCRdb independently ran MiXCR on the 5' RACE reads; one entry per CDR3 protein. The sample records about 1.5 million distinct CDR3 sequences, roughly 40% being singletons. The sequence came from a woman between 18 and 30 years old in good health. V is TRBV9 and J is TRBJ2-1, with TRBD2 identical over 11 bases. The specimen was blood. The CDR3: CASSVVPTSGSKYEQFF. For the CDR3, the DNA is TGTGCCAGCAGCGTAGTCCCCACTAGCGGGAGTAAGTATGAGCAGTTCTTC.